The 6 T cell receptor beta chains listed next were all sequenced from one sample in a study of cytomegalovirus exposure and HLA in healthy donors. The PCR employed 60 Vbeta primers together with 13 Jbeta primers. TCRdb's copy holds only in-frame clones and misses some; the assay was immunoSEQ multiplex PCR. Seen here are more than 90,000 clones, under 85% observed once, and the top ten hold around 4%. The sample taken for sequencing was PBMCs. These receptors came from a man aged 40-50 years in good health and CMV-seronegative.

The CDR3 bases are TGTGCCAGCAGTTTAGGGGAGATGAACACTGAAGCTTTCTTT. Its protein is CASSLGEMNTEAFF. The J gene is TRBJ1-1, the V gene TRBV27, with D unresolved. V gave up 2 bases and J gave up 0 bases, with 7 bases separating them. This CDR3 contains 14 residues. Germline lookup yields CDR1 MNHEY and CDR2 SMNVEV (reference sequence).

V and J are TRBV5-4 and TRBJ2-5, with 10 bases identical to TRBD1. Germline V gene lookup returns CDR1 SGHNT and CDR2 YYREEE (reference sequence). V dropped 0 bases and J dropped 4; count of bases not matched to a gene: 3. There are 15 residues in the CDR3. Here the CDR3 DNA reads TGTGCCAGCAGCTTGGTTGGGACAGGGGCAGAGACCCAGTACTTC. Translation: CASSLVGTGAETQYF.

The chain employs TRBV5-1 and TRBJ2-5; 8 bases line up with TRBD1. The V and J ends lost 4 bases and 5 bases, in that order; junction bases with no gene match: 10. This CDR3 region has 15 residues. CDR1 and CDR2 from the germline V gene are SGHRS and YFSETQ. The CDR3 bases are TGCGCCAGCAGCATCGACAGGGGTTCGGGGGAGACCCAGTACTTC. The encoded protein is CASSIDRGSGETQYF.

The rearrangement links TRBV6-1 to TRBJ1-2, with D tentatively TRBD1 (6 bases). The CDR3 runs 13 residues. Looked up from germline, CDR1 is MNHNS and CDR2 is SASEGT. V was pared by 7 bases and J by 5 bases, with 14 bases between. CDR3 sequence reads: CASTHRVGYGYTF. Written as DNA, the CDR3 is TGTGCCAGCACCCACAGGGTTGGATATGGCTACACCTTC.

The V call is TRBV10-3, the J call TRBJ2-1, with 14 nucleotides matching TRBD2. The V gene end was trimmed by 6 bases and the J gene end by 9 bases; junction bases not matched to a gene: 7. The CDR3 contains 15 residues. Germline V gives CDR1 ENHRY, CDR2 SYGVKD. CDR3 amino acids: CAIRGGTSGGSEQFF. The CDR3 coding sequence is TGTGCCATCAGGGGGGGGACTAGCGGGGGCAGTGAGCAGTTCTTC.

The chain uses TRBV6-1 and TRBJ1-2; TRBD1 is a possible D gene (6 bases). The CDR3 spans 15 residues. Germline V gene sequence: CDR1 MNHNS, CDR2 SASEGT. Trimming removed 1 base from V and 5 bases from J, with 14 bases in between. The CDR3 sequence is CASSEDTGYRYGYTF. The CDR3 nucleotides read TGTGCCAGCAGTGAAGATACAGGGTACAGGTATGGCTACACCTTC.